Only a few counts were recorded for the clone carrying this TCR beta chain. The antigen remains unidentified. These data come from a study of Ad26.COV2.S vaccination and SARS-CoV-2 variants. Study-wide results and limits: The TCR breadth and depth analyses may have understated or missed part of the total T cell responses. Comparable non-spike TCR breadth was observed in vaccine and placebo recipients. It was reported that spike-specific CD8+ and CD4+ T cell responses were substantially broad after vaccination. Spike-specific TCR breadth was greater after Ad26.COV2.S than placebo.

V was pared by 3 bases and J by 4 bases, with 7 bases of the junction left unmatched. There are 16 residues in the CDR3. The germline V gene has CDR1 SGHAT and CDR2 FQNNGV. Profiling relied on immunoSEQ multiplex PCR, and the TCRdb table lists in-frame clones only, not all of them. Among about 350,000 clones listed, about 90% were seen once. This specimen was peripheral blood, taken after recovery from COVID-19. The TCR sequence derives from a human donor who had recovered from COVID-19. J is TRBJ2-1 and V is TRBV11-2; TRBD2 matches 9 bases. The CDR3 DNA reads TGTGCCAGCAGCTTGGAGCGGGGGGCCCGATACAATGAGCAGTTCTTC. Its translation is CASSLERGARYNEQFF. The entire variable domain, with the rest obtained from reference TRBV11-2 and TRBJ2-1, is as follows: EAGVAQSPRYKIIEKRQSVAFWCNPISGHATLYWYQQILGQGPKLLIQFQNNGVVDDSQLPKDRFSAERLKGVDSTLKIQPAKLEDSAVYLCASSLERGARYNEQFFGPGTRLTVL.